This T cell receptor (beta chain) comes out of a study of cytomegalovirus exposure and HLA in healthy donors. This CDR3 region has 13 residues. Trimming pared 6 bases from V and 7 bases from J, leaving 13 bases between. Germline values: CDR1 SGHTA, CDR2 FQGTGA. PCR used 60 Vbeta primers and 13 Jbeta primers. TCRdb keeps only in-frame clones here, not all; method: immunoSEQ multiplex PCR. The specimen's table records roughly 34,000 clones. What was sequenced was PBMCs. This TCR was recovered from a woman aged 40 to 50 in good health and CMV-seropositive. The chain uses TRBV7-3 and TRBJ2-4; possible D gene TRBD1, 6 bases. The CDR3, as DNA: TGTGCCAGCAGTCCCAGGGGTGGGAACATTCAGTACTTC. It yields the protein CASSPRGGNIQYF.